These 18 T cell receptor beta chains were all obtained from the same sample, sequenced in a study of blood T cell repertoires in COVID-19. TCRdb's copy holds only in-frame clones and misses some; the assay was immunoSEQ multiplex PCR. Found here are some 160,000 clones, 89% of them singletons; the top ten hold approximately 3%. Input material: peripheral blood. These receptors all stem from a man between 60 and 75 years old with acute or convalescent COVID-19.

V and J are TRBV5-1 and TRBJ2-4; 9 bases are a match to TRBD1. The CDR3 covers 19 residues. CDR1 and CDR2 from the germline V gene are SGHRS and YFSETQ. After removal of 3 bases from V and 8 bases from J, the junction contained 21 bases not matched to a gene. CDR3 coding DNA: TGCGCCAGCAGCTCTGCTCGTGGAGGGGGGACAGGGAAGGGGCACATTCAGTACTTC. The encoded protein is CASSSARGGGTGKGHIQYF.

V and J are TRBV7-9 and TRBJ2-2; D might be TRBD1 (6 bases). This CDR3 has 17 amino acids. CDR1 is SEHNR, CDR2 FQNEAQ, per germline (reference sequence). Trimming pared 2 bases from V and 0 bases from J, leaving 13 bases between. As DNA, the CDR3 is TGTGCCAGCAGCTTAAGGTTACAGGGTTCGAACACCGGGGAGCTGTTTTTT. It encodes CASSLRLQGSNTGELFF.

This clone showed up just a few times. V gene TRBV4-1 combines with J gene TRBJ1-1; tentatively, D is TRBD1 (6 bases). Germline CDR1 and CDR2: MGHRA and YSYEKL. Between the trimmed V and J ends, which lost 3 bases and 4 bases, there was a span of 15 bases. The CDR3 spans 15 residues. The CDR3 nucleotides are TGCGCCAGCAGCCACCCGAGGGGGGGTGGCACTGAAGCTTTCTTT. Encoded protein: CASSHPRGGGTEAFF.

On this clone itself: The same CDR3 is also encoded by other DNA sequences in this sample. V and J are TRBV7-2 and TRBJ2-1; possibly TRBD2 for D (6 bases). CDR3 size: 15 residues. V dropped 1 base and J dropped 3 bases, with 10 bases sitting between them. CDR1 and CDR2 from the germline V gene are SGHTA and FQGNSA. CDR3 region: CASSLVGGLYNEQFF. The CDR3 DNA sequence: TGTGCCAGCAGCTTAGTCGGGGGACTCTACAATGAGCAGTTCTTC.

This chain connects TRBV4-1 to TRBJ1-2, with TRBD1 identical over 7 bases. This CDR3 is 18 amino acids long. Looked up from germline, CDR1 is MGHRA and CDR2 is YSYEKL. V gave up 2 bases and J gave up 1 base; unmatched junction bases: 13. CDR3 amino acids: CASSQQDRRFSNNYGYTF. The CDR3 region has the DNA TGCGCCAGCAGCCAACAGGACAGGAGGTTTTCCAATAACTATGGCTACACCTTC.

The chain employs TRBV10-3 and TRBJ1-1; no clear D gene. The germline CDR1 and CDR2 sequences are ENHRY and SYGVKD. CDR3 length: 12 amino acids. The germline V and J ends were trimmed by 0 bases and 11 bases, with 10 bases remaining between them. In DNA, the CDR3 is TGTGCCATCAGTGAGTCTGGCAGGTCGGCTTTCTTT. Translating gives CAISESGRSAFF.

This clone came up once. V gene TRBV4-1 combines with J gene TRBJ2-2, with D maybe TRBD2 (6 bases). The CDR3 is made up of 18 amino acids. The germline gives CDR1 MGHRA, CDR2 YSYEKL. V lost 0 bases, J lost 4 bases, and 18 bases lay in between. The DNA for the CDR3 is TGCGCCAGCAGCCAAGATGCACGGTGGCCGCGGGGCACCGGGGAGCTGTTTTTT. This translates into CASSQDARWPRGTGELFF.

V is TRBV9 and J is TRBJ2-3, with D maybe TRBD2 (7 bases). The germline CDR1 and CDR2 sequences are SGDLS and YYNGEE. The CDR3 totals 13 residues. V dropped 9 bases and J dropped 4 bases, with 15 bases sitting between them. In DNA, the CDR3 is TGTGCCAAAAGGGGGGGCCGCCCAGATACGCAGTATTTT. It is translated as CAKRGGRPDTQYF.

This clone showed up just a few times. V and J are TRBV19 and TRBJ2-1; a weak D match, TRBD1 (6 bases). Germline CDR1 is LNHDA and CDR2 is SQIVND (reference sequence). There are 14 residues in the CDR3. Trimming left V 0 bases short and J 8 bases short, with 11 bases between. The CDR3 region is CASSIDTGMDEQFF. DNA for the CDR3: TGTGCCAGTAGTATAGATACAGGGATGGATGAGCAGTTCTTC.

J is TRBJ1-1 and V is TRBV4-1, with TRBD1 matching over 7 bases. CDR1 MGHRA and CDR2 YSYEKL come from the germline V gene. The CDR3 is 16 residues long. V shed 2 bases, J shed 10 bases, and the junction held 16 bases outside the gene matches. The CDR3 here is CASSQTKRTGPLVAFF. Here the CDR3 DNA reads TGCGCCAGCAGCCAAACCAAAAGGACAGGCCCCCTGGTAGCTTTCTTT.

The rearrangement links TRBV5-1 to TRBJ1-4; D ambiguous. The CDR3 loop spans 15 amino acids. Germline V gene data show CDR1 as SGHRS and CDR2 as YFSETQ. V was clipped by 4 bases and J by 8 bases, with 18 bases between them. The CDR3: CASSPQTRRREKLFF. The DNA for the CDR3 is TGCGCCAGCAGCCCTCAGACAAGGCGAAGGGAAAAACTGTTTTTT. Variable domain in full (rest from reference TRBV5-1 and TRBJ1-4): KAGVTQTPRYLIKTRGQQVTLSCSPISGHRSVSWYQQTPGQGLQFLFEYFSETQRNKGNFPGRFSGRQFSNSRSEMNVSTLELGDSALYLCASSPQTRRREKLFFGSGTQLSVL.

This chain connects TRBV18 to TRBJ2-7, with D possibly TRBD1 on 6 matching bases. V was pared by 4 bases and J by 3 bases, with 16 bases between. The CDR3 length is 15 residues. Germline lookup yields CDR1 KGHSH and CDR2 LQKENI. CDR3 nucleotides: TGTGCCAGCTCACTACAGGGAACCACCCACTACGAGCAGTACTTC. This sequence encodes CASSLQGTTHYEQYF.

This rearrangement joins TRBV4-1 to TRBJ1-2; D unclear. The CDR3 loop spans 15 amino acids. V shed 2 bases and J shed 0 bases, with 10 bases lying between them. Looked up from germline, CDR1 is MGHRA and CDR2 is YSYEKL. CDR3 DNA: TGCGCCAGCAGCCAACAAACCACAGCTAACTATGGCTACACCTTC. Translated, it gives CASSQQTTANYGYTF.

The chain recombines TRBV30 with TRBJ2-6; D might be TRBD1 (7 bases). Trimming pared 2 bases from V and 4 bases from J, leaving 12 bases between. Germline assignment: CDR1 GTSNPN and CDR2 SVGIG (reference sequence). The CDR3 has 15 residues. The CDR3 here is CAWSQGGAGANVLTF. The CDR3 nucleotides read TGTGCCTGGAGTCAGGGGGGAGCCGGGGCCAACGTCCTGACTTTC.

This clone was counted at least ten times. The CDR3 coding sequence is TGTGCCAGCAGCTTAATAGCGGGGGCCCCCGGGGAGCTGTTTTTT. Its protein is CASSLIAGAPGELFF. The V and J genes are TRBV11-2 and TRBJ2-2; TRBD2 matches 9 bases. The V and J ends lost 2 bases and 6 bases, in that order; junction bases with no gene match: 4. The CDR3 contains 15 residues. CDR1 and CDR2 (germline): SGHAT, FQNNGV.

The CDR3: CATSDLGGAYNEQFF. The CDR3 DNA follows: TGTGCCACCAGTGATTTGGGGGGGGCCTACAATGAGCAGTTCTTC. J is TRBJ2-1 and V is TRBV24-1; 7 bases line up with TRBD2. Germline CDR1 and CDR2: KGHDR and SFDVKD. V trimming: 0 bases; J trimming: 2 bases; junction bases outside the gene matches: 0. The CDR3 covers 15 residues.

The chain recombines TRBV5-1 with TRBJ2-1; D ambiguous. The CDR3 runs 11 residues. Germline loops: CDR1 SGHRS, CDR2 YFSETQ. V lost 2 bases to trimming and J lost 7 bases, with 4 bases between them. CDR3 loop: CASSFLNEQFF. The CDR3 DNA reads as TGCGCCAGCAGCTTTTTAAATGAGCAGTTCTTC. The full variable domain, in which reference TRBV5-1 and TRBJ2-1 provide the parts outside the CDR3, is KAGVTQTPRYLIKTRGQQVTLSCSPISGHRSVSWYQQTPGQGLQFLFEYFSETQRNKGNFPGRFSGRQFSNSRSEMNVSTLELGDSALYLCASSFLNEQFFGPGTRLTVL.

The chain carries TRBV19 and TRBJ1-4, with 7 bases aligning to TRBD1. V was clipped by 6 bases and J by 2 bases; unmatched bases: 9. The CDR3 extends over 16 amino acids. CDR1 and CDR2 from the germline V gene are LNHDA and SQIVND (reference sequence). CDR3 sequence: CASSNTGARTNEKLFF. CDR3 DNA: TGTGCCAGTAGCAACACAGGGGCTAGGACTAATGAAAAACTGTTTTTT.